Listed below are T cell receptor beta chains from one sample, sequenced in a study of CD8+CD57+ T cells in acquired aplastic anemia. One entry per CDR3 protein, called by TCRdb with MiXCR from the reads. The sample has around 180,000 distinct CDR3 sequences, approximately 60% seen once; the top ten hold around 45%. Sequenced material: sorted CD4+, CD8+, or CD8+CD57+ T cells (not recorded which) from PBMCs. These receptors were taken from a human donor in good health. Both conserved end residues are part of each CDR3. The D gene is left open where the match is weak. Expanded clones get a size class; other rows say once, few or many, or leave the size out.

TRBJ2-7	.	TRBV10-1	.	CASSPGYWNEQYF	TGCGCCAGCAGTCCGGGATATTGGAACGAGCAGTACTTC
TRBJ2-2	.	TRBV19	.	CASSASVGELFF	TGTGCCAGTAGTGCGAGTGTGGGGGAGCTGTTTTTT
TRBJ2-1	.	TRBV5-1	TRBD2	CASRGVGGDNEQFF	TGCGCCAGCAGAGGGGTCGGGGGGGACAATGAGCAGTTCTTC
TRBJ1-4	.	TRBV9	.	CASSVGQRNEKLFF	TGTGCCAGCAGCGTAGGTCAGAGAAATGAAAAACTGTTTTTT
TRBJ2-7	.	TRBV11-2	.	CASSTLYGRDYEQYF	TGTGCCAGCAGCACCCTATACGGCAGGGACTACGAGCAGTACTTC
TRBJ1-5	.	TRBV6-1	.	CASSEWEQVSNQPQHF	TGTGCCAGCAGTGAATGGGAACAGGTGTCCAATCAGCCCCAGCATTTT
TRBJ2-7	.	TRBV2	.	CAISGPGEYVEQYF	TGTGCCATCAGTGGCCCAGGGGAGTATGTCGAGCAGTACTTC
TRBJ2-3	.	TRBV20-1	.	CSARKRGTDTQYF	TGCAGTGCTAGAAAACGTGGAACAGATACGCAGTATTTT
TRBJ2-7	.	TRBV5-6	.	CASSPPSGSYEQYF	TGTGCCAGCAGCCCCCCTTCGGGTTCCTACGAGCAGTACTTC
TRBJ2-2	many	TRBV19	TRBD1	CASSIETGQNTGELFF	TGTGCCAGTAGTATAGAGACAGGGCAGAACACCGGGGAGCTGTTTTTT
TRBJ1-4	many	TRBV20-1	.	CSARARVNEKLFF	TGCAGTGCTAGAGCAAGGGTTAATGAAAAACTGTTTTTT
TRBJ1-4	many	TRBV20-1	TRBD1	CSARDLGQSNEKLFF	TGCAGTGCTAGAGATTTGGGACAGTCTAATGAAAAACTGTTTTTT
TRBJ2-2	.	TRBV5-1	.	CASSWSLEGGTGELFF	TGCGCCAGCAGCTGGTCCCTAGAAGGGGGGACCGGGGAGCTGTTTTTT
TRBJ1-3	.	TRBV15	.	CARWGYSGNTIYF	TGTGCGCGGTGGGGCTACTCTGGAAACACCATATATTTT
TRBJ2-7	few	TRBV5-1	.	CASRDQGGFEQYF	TGCGCCAGCAGAGATCAGGGGGGCTTCGAGCAGTACTTC
TRBJ2-7	.	TRBV7-9	.	CASSFVDSGGGSYEQYF	TGTGCCAGCAGCTTTGTAGACTCAGGGGGAGGATCCTACGAGCAGTACTTC
TRBJ1-1	.	TRBV29-1	TRBD1	CSVEGDRVSNTEAFF	TGCAGCGTTGAAGGGGACAGGGTCTCGAACACTGAAGCTTTCTTT
TRBJ2-2	many	TRBV5-5	TRBD2	CASSGGLAEVLANTGELFF	TGTGCCAGCAGCGGTGGACTAGCGGAAGTCCTCGCGAACACCGGGGAGCTGTTTTTT
TRBJ1-6	.	TRBV19	.	CASSVAAGAVGSPLHF	TGTGCCAGTAGTGTAGCGGCAGGGGCCGTCGGATCACCCCTCCACTTT
TRBJ1-4	few	TRBV6-2/TRBV6-3	TRBD1	CASSYSTGANEKLFF	TGTGCCAGCAGTTACTCGACAGGGGCTAATGAAAAACTGTTTTTT
TRBJ2-5	.	TRBV5-1	TRBD2	CASSGETSGQETQYF	TGTGCCAGCAGCGGAGAGACTAGCGGACAAGAGACCCAGTACTTC
TRBJ2-1	.	TRBV15	.	CATSRSGTDEQFF	TGTGCCACCAGCAGATCCGGGACGGATGAGCAGTTCTTC
TRBJ2-1	.	TRBV11-3	.	CASSLGTGRSYNEQFF	TGTGCCAGCAGCTTAGGTACAGGACGGTCTTACAATGAGCAGTTCTTC
TRBJ2-1	.	TRBV7-3	.	CASSLNFLNEQFF	TGTGCCAGCAGCTTAAACTTCCTCAATGAGCAGTTCTTC
TRBJ2-5	.	TRBV10-3	TRBD1	CAIGEGQGKETQYF	TGTGCCATCGGTGAAGGACAGGGTAAAGAGACCCAGTACTTC
TRBJ2-2	.	TRBV29-1	.	CSVGGGLDTGELFF	TGCAGCGTTGGTGGGGGTTTGGACACCGGGGAGCTGTTTTTT
TRBJ2-3	.	TRBV24-1	TRBD1	CATSDADRGGADTQYF	TGTGCCACCAGTGATGCGGACAGGGGGGGTGCAGATACGCAGTATTTT
TRBJ2-7	few	TRBV20-1	TRBD1	CSASPRTGSGEQYF	TGCAGTGCTAGCCCCCGGACAGGCTCTGGCGAGCAGTACTTC
TRBJ2-1	.	TRBV7-3	.	CASRDTGARGNEQFF	TGTGCCAGCAGGGACACCGGCGCCCGGGGTAATGAGCAGTTCTTC
TRBJ1-5	.	TRBV7-9	TRBD1	CASIDRGNQPQHF	TGTGCCAGCATCGACAGGGGTAATCAGCCCCAGCATTTT
TRBJ2-7	.	TRBV20-1	.	CSARAAASYEQYF	TGCAGTGCTAGAGCTGCAGCCTCCTACGAGCAGTACTTC
TRBJ2-1	many	TRBV19	TRBD2	CASSIADSGFNEQFF	TGTGCCAGTAGTATAGCGGATAGCGGGTTCAATGAGCAGTTCTTC
TRBJ1-3	.	TRBV20-1	TRBD1	CTVRDRGGNTIYF	TGCACCGTACGAGACAGGGGTGGAAACACCATATATTTT
TRBJ2-4	.	TRBV6-1	.	CASSEGRILAKNIQYF	TGTGCCAGCAGTGAAGGGAGGATATTAGCCAAAAACATTCAGTACTTC
TRBJ1-6	many	TRBV2	.	CASSVGEGGYTSPLHF	TGTGCCAGCAGTGTGGGGGAGGGTGGATATACTTCACCCCTCCACTTT
TRBJ1-2	.	TRBV12-3/TRBV12-4	.	CASSEGRSHGYTF	TGTGCCAGCAGCGAGGGTCGGTCTCATGGCTACACCTTC
TRBJ1-1	.	TRBV9	.	CASSVGSYTEAFF	TGTGCCAGCAGCGTAGGGTCTTACACTGAAGCTTTCTTT
TRBJ1-5	few	TRBV25-1	TRBD1	CASSGQTGSSNQPQHF	TGTGCCAGCAGTGGGCAGACAGGGTCGAGCAATCAGCCCCAGCATTTT
TRBJ1-2	.	TRBV5-1	.	CASSLDLRYLNYGYTF	TGCGCCAGCAGCTTGGATCTGCGGTACCTTAACTATGGCTACACCTTC
TRBJ2-7	many	TRBV25-1	.	CASSELGQTYEQYF	TGTGCCAGCAGTGAATTGGGTCAGACCTACGAGCAGTACTTC
TRBJ2-1	.	TRBV7-3	.	CASSLNTDNEQFF	TGTGCCAGCAGCTTAAACACTGACAATGAGCAGTTCTTC
TRBJ2-1	.	TRBV10-1	.	CASSEGLPYNEQFF	TGCGCCAGCAGTGAAGGCTTGCCCTACAATGAGCAGTTCTTC
TRBJ1-5	.	TRBV20-1	.	CSARRRVGGNQPQHF	TGCAGTGCTAGACGCAGGGTCGGAGGGAATCAGCCCCAGCATTTT
TRBJ2-7	.	TRBV20-1	.	CSARGGSGLGEQYF	TGCAGTGCTAGAGGAGGCAGTGGCTTGGGCGAGCAGTACTTC
TRBJ2-1	.	TRBV20-1	TRBD2	CSARDPMGGSRNEQFF	TGCAGTGCTAGAGATCCTATGGGCGGGAGTAGGAATGAGCAGTTCTTC
TRBJ1-1	.	TRBV7-8	TRBD1	CASSSLGQGNTEAFF	TGTGCCAGCAGCTCCCTCGGACAGGGGAACACTGAAGCTTTCTTT
TRBJ2-1	.	TRBV24-1	.	CATSAADSYNEQFF	TGTGCCACCAGTGCCGCGGACAGTTACAATGAGCAGTTCTTC
TRBJ1-1	.	TRBV29-1	.	CSVRTVMLNTEAFF	TGCAGCGTGAGGACTGTTATGTTGAACACTGAAGCTTTCTTT
TRBJ1-2	few	TRBV10-3	.	CAISESSEHYGYTF	TGTGCCATCAGTGAGTCGAGCGAACACTATGGCTACACCTTC
TRBJ1-4	.	TRBV7-2	.	CASSLRSGAQRNEKLFF	TGTGCCAGCAGCCTTCGTTCAGGGGCCCAACGTAATGAAAAACTGTTTTTT
TRBJ2-2	.	TRBV20-1	TRBD1	CSAQQGAETGELFF	TGCAGTGCTCAACAGGGGGCGGAGACCGGGGAGCTGTTTTTT
TRBJ1-2	few	TRBV13	.	CASSPSGRVHGYGYTF	TGTGCCAGCAGCCCCTCGGGAAGGGTCCATGGCTATGGCTACACCTTC
TRBJ2-1	.	TRBV29-1	TRBD2	CSVEEIGTSGNEQFF	TGCAGCGTTGAAGAAATCGGGACTAGCGGGAATGAGCAGTTCTTC
TRBJ2-7	.	TRBV14	.	CASSQPELYEQYF	TGTGCCAGCAGCCAACCGGAGTTGTACGAGCAGTACTTC
TRBJ1-1	.	TRBV2	.	CASRAWGTEAFF	TGTGCCAGCAGGGCCTGGGGCACTGAAGCTTTCTTT
TRBJ1-5	.	TRBV19	.	CAGGSLSNQPQHF	TGTGCAGGGGGGTCCCTAAGCAATCAGCCCCAGCATTTT
TRBJ2-3	.	TRBV20-1	TRBD2	CSASLADFTQYF	TGCAGTGCTTCACTAGCGGATTTTACGCAGTATTTT
TRBJ1-2	.	TRBV6-4	TRBD1	CASSPHGGRGNGYTF	TGTGCCAGCAGCCCCCACGGAGGCAGGGGGAATGGCTACACCTTC
TRBJ2-5	many	TRBV7-2	.	CASSLFSGTDQETQYF	TGTGCCAGCAGCTTATTCAGCGGGACAGACCAAGAGACCCAGTACTTC
TRBJ2-7	once	TRBV2	.	CASSQLPGLYEQYF	TGTGCCAGCAGTCAACTCCCAGGGCTTTACGAGCAGTACTTC